The sequence of this T cell receptor beta chain was determined in a study of naive and memory T cell subsets. General observations from the study: A few larger clonotypes appeared in naive repertoires, especially CD8, possibly memory cells re-expressing CD45RA.

The beta constant-region primer was an equimolar mix of two oligonucleotides covering TRBC1 and TRBC2. The ligated cDNA underwent four PCR rounds using SP2 and nested alpha and beta constant-region primers. TCRdb re-called the UMI-ligation and nested PCR reads with MiXCR, one entry per CDR3 protein. The sample has more than 95,000 distinct CDR3 sequences; about 15% are singletons. Cells stained for CD3, CD4, CD8, CD45RA and CD27 were sorted into four subsets. Turning to this clonotype: Its antigen is not identified.

Sequencing was performed on naive CD8+ T cells from blood. The sequence derives from a human donor in good health.

The CDR3 nucleotides are TGTGCCAGCACCCCCCGACAGGGCGGTCGAAGCAATCAGCCCCAGCATTTT. Translated, it gives CASTPRQGGRSNQPQHF. This chain connects TRBV28 to TRBJ1-5; 7 bases are a match to TRBD1. Germline V gene data show CDR1 as MDHEN and CDR2 as SYDVKM. The V gene end was trimmed by 7 bases and the J gene end by 1 base; junction bases not matched to a gene: 13. There are 17 residues in the CDR3.